This TCR beta chain stems from a study of blood T cell repertoires in COVID-19. Generated by immunoSEQ multiplex PCR, the TCRdb table keeps only in-frame clones and is missing some. The sample yields about 280,000 clones, just over 85% seen once. This CDR3 comprises 13 residues. Germline CDR1 and CDR2: ENHRY and SYGVKD. J gave up 1 base and V 10 bases, and 5 bases lay outside the gene matches. The sequenced material came from peripheral blood. This TCR was recovered from a woman aged 30 to 39 with active or convalescent COVID-19. The V call is TRBV10-3, the J call TRBJ1-1; 8 bases align to TRBD1. The CDR3 DNA is TGTGCCACTTCCGGGACAGGGAACACTGAAGCTTTCTTT. This translates into CATSGTGNTEAFF.